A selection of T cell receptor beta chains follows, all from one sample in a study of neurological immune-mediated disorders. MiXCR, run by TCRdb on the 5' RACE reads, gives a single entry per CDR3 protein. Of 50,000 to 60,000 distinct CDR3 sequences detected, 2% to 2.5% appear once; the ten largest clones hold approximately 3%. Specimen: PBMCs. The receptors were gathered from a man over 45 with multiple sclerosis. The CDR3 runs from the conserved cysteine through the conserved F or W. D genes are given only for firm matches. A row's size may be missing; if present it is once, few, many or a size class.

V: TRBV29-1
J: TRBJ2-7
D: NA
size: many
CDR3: CSVEDWQGGSYEQYF
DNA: TGCAGCGTTGAAGATTGGCAGGGTGGATCCTACGAGCAGTACTTC

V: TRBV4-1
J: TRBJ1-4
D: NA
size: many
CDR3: CASSPRQTTNEKLFF
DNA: TGCGCCAGCAGCCCGCGACAGACAACTAATGAAAAACTGTTTTTT

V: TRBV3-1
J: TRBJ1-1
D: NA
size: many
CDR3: CASSYRASDTEAFF
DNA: TGTGCCAGCAGCTACAGGGCCTCCGATACTGAAGCTTTCTTT

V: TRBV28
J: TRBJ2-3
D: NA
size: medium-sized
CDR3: CASTLGWGADTQYF
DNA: TGTGCCAGCACCCTGGGATGGGGCGCAGATACGCAGTATTTT

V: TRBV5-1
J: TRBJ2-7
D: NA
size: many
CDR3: CASSLRQDKSYEQYF
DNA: TGCGCCAGCAGCTTGCGGCAGGACAAATCCTACGAGCAGTACTTC

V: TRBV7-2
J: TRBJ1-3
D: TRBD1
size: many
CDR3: CASSSTGVGNTIYF
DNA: TGTGCCAGCAGCTCGACAGGGGTCGGAAACACCATATATTTT

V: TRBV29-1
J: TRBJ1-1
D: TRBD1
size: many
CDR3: CSVKQGAYTEAFF
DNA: TGCAGCGTTAAACAGGGGGCGTACACTGAAGCTTTCTTT

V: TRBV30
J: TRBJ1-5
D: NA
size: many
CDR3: CAWRPPGLRGQPQHF
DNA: TGTGCCTGGAGACCCCCCGGACTGAGGGGTCAGCCCCAGCATTTT

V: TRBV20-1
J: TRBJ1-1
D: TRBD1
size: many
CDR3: CSARDRTWDRDIWSMNTEAFF
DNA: TGCAGTGCTAGAGACAGAACTTGGGACAGGGATATATGGAGCATGAACACTGAAGCTTTCTTT

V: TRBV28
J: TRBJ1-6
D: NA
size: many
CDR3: CASSQDRINSPLHF
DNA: TGTGCCAGCAGTCAAGACAGGATTAATTCACCCCTCCACTTT

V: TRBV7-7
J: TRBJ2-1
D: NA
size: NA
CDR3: CASSSGRSGANEQFF
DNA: TGTGCCAGCAGCTCTGGTCGGAGTGGGGCTAATGAGCAGTTCTTC

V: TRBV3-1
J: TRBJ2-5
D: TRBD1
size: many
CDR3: CASSRPGQGRETQYF
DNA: TGTGCCAGCAGCCGCCCGGGACAGGGACGAGAGACCCAGTACTTC

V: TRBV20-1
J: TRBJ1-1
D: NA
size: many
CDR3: CSALTENTEAFF
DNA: TGCAGTGCCCTAACAGAAAACACTGAAGCTTTCTTT

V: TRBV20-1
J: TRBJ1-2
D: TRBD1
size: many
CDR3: CSANAGQGSGYTF
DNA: TGCAGTGCTAACGCGGGACAGGGGAGTGGCTACACCTTC

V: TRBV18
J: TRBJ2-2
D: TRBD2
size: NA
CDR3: CASSLALAGNTGELFF
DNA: TGTGCCAGCTCTCTCGCCCTAGCGGGGAACACCGGGGAGCTGTTTTTT

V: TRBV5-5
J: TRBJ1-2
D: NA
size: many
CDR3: CASRKTGGADYGYTF
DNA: TGTGCCAGCAGAAAAACCGGTGGGGCCGACTATGGCTACACCTTC

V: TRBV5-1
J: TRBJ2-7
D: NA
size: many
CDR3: CASSPVVGNEQYF
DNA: TGCGCCAGCAGCCCGGTCGTGGGCAACGAGCAGTACTTC

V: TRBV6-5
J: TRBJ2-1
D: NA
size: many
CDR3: CASSDLNEQFF
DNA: TGTGCCAGCAGCGACCTAAATGAGCAGTTCTTC

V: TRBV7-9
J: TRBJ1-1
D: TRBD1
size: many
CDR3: CASSLGDRDRTEAFF
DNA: TGTGCCAGCAGCTTAGGAGACAGGGATCGTACTGAAGCTTTCTTT

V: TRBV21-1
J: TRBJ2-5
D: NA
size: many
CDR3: CASSKALRGEETQYF
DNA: TGTGCCAGCAGCAAAGCGCTCAGGGGGGAAGAGACCCAGTACTTC

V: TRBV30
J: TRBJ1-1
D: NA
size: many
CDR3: CAWTKNTEAFF
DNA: TGTGCCTGGACAAAGAACACTGAAGCTTTCTTT

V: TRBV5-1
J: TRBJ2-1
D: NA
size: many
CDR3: CASSPDPGSYNEQFF
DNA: TGCGCCAGCAGCCCCGATCCTGGCTCCTACAATGAGCAGTTCTTC

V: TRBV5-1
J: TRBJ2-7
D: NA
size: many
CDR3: CASSWDRDGSYEQYF
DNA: TGCGCCAGCAGCTGGGACCGGGACGGATCCTACGAGCAGTACTTC

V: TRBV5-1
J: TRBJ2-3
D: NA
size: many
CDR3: CASSPSGARSTDTQYF
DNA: TGCGCCAGCAGCCCGTCGGGAGCACGGAGCACAGATACGCAGTATTTT

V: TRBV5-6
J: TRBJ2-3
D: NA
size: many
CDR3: CASSPQGNTQYF
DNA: TGTGCCAGCAGCCCTCAGGGGAATACGCAGTATTTT

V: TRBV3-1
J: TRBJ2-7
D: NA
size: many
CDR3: CASSQAGTPLRDIYEQYF
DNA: TGTGCCAGCAGCCAAGCCGGGACTCCCTTAAGAGACATCTACGAGCAGTACTTC

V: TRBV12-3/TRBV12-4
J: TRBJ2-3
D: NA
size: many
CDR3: CASSQDRPGGTQYF
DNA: TGTGCCAGCAGCCAGGACAGGCCCGGGGGGACGCAGTATTTT

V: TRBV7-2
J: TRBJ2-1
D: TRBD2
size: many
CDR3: CASSLNPGLAGGEQFF
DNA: TGTGCCAGCAGCTTAAACCCGGGACTAGCGGGGGGTGAGCAGTTCTTC

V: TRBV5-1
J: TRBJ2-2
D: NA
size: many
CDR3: CASIPGGTGELFF
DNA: TGCGCCAGCATCCCCGGGGGAACCGGGGAGCTGTTTTTT

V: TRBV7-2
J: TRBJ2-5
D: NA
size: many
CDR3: CASSGSPGETQYF
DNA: TGTGCCAGCAGCGGGAGTCCCGGAGAGACCCAGTACTTC

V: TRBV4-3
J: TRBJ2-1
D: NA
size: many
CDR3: CASSRDSGGASYNEQFF
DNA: TGCGCCAGCAGCCGCGACAGCGGAGGGGCCTCCTACAATGAGCAGTTCTTC

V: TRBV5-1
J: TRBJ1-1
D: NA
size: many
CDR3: CASSFGAGGTEAFF
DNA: TGCGCCAGCAGCTTTGGGGCCGGCGGCACTGAAGCTTTCTTT

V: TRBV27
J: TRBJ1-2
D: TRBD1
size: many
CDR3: CASSHQARTGSYGYTF
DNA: TGTGCCAGCAGTCACCAAGCTCGGACAGGCTCCTATGGCTACACCTTC

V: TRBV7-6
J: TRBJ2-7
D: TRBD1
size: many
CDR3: CASSLAGTGGNEQYF
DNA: TGTGCCAGCAGCTTAGCCGGGACAGGGGGCAACGAGCAGTACTTC

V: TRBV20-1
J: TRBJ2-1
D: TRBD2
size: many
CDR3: CSAGSPGGLGFNEQFF
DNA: TGCAGTGCGGGTAGCCCCGGGGGACTAGGGTTCAATGAGCAGTTCTTC

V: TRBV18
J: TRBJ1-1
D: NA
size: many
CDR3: CASSPPLRSTLMNTEAFF
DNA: TGTGCCAGCTCACCACCTCTCAGGTCGACCCTCATGAACACTGAAGCTTTCTTT

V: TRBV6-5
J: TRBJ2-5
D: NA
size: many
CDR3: CASSPTGHQETQYF
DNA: TGTGCCAGCAGCCCAACAGGGCACCAAGAGACCCAGTACTTC

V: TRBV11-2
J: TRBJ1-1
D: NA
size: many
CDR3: CASSRPRAQAEAFF
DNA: TGTGCCAGCAGTCGCCCCCGGGCGCAAGCGGAAGCTTTCTTT

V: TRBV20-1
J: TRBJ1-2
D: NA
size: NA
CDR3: CSGWGGRDGYTF
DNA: TGCAGTGGGTGGGGCGGCAGGGATGGCTACACCTTC

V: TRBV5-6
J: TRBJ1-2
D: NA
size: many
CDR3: CVSGRGGDGYTF
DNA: TGTGTCTCAGGGCGGGGTGGCGATGGCTACACCTTC

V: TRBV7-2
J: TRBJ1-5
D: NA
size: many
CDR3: CASSLQLGANQPQHF
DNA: TGTGCCAGCAGCTTACAGTTAGGTGCCAATCAGCCCCAGCATTTT

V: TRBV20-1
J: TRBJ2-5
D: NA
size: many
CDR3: CSAKGGARGSGGQETQYF
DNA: TGCAGTGCTAAGGGTGGTGCACGGGGCTCCGGGGGCCAAGAGACCCAGTACTTC

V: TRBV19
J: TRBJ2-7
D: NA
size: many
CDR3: CASRQENSYEQYF
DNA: TGTGCCAGCAGACAGGAAAATTCCTACGAGCAGTACTTC